This T cell receptor beta chain emerged from a study of blood T cells in healthy people across ages (dated by TCRdb to about 2015). Study-wide context: In model experiments, template switching captured roughly one uniquely barcoded TCR beta cDNA molecule for every two T cells. The study measured age-related changes in TCR beta repertoire diversity using deep sequencing normalized with unique cDNA molecular identifiers. Donors were grouped into four age groups: young (average about 15 years), middle-aged (around 39), aged (around 60) and long-lived (approximately 78). Donors of different ages were randomly distributed across sequencing lanes to avoid experimental bias. For two donors (one aged 18 to 29 and one aged 80 or older), the study analyzed two additional independent replicas of 1 million unique cDNA reads from the same blood draw. Findings and caveats that apply to the study as a whole: Compared with the aged group, the long-lived group had more naive CD4+ T cells, fewer expanded clones and increased TCR diversity, a pattern suggesting age selection. Estimates of total diversity based on one million sequenced T cells were considered lower bounds and underestimates. Since profiling was done on bulk unsorted PBMCs, naive and antigen-experienced compartments could not be conclusively compared. Because the CMV infection status of the donors was unknown, age-related changes in expanded clonotypes may potentially have been confounded. As age increased, observed TCR beta diversity per million T cells dropped in a roughly linear way, and a significant reduction was already evident by age approximately 40. There was a strong correlation between observed TCR beta diversity and the percentage of naive T cells measured by flow cytometry.

The library was obtained by 5' RACE. The sequencer was an Illumina HiSeq 2500. A second PCR of about 6 to 11 cycles was performed with a sample-barcoded 5' primer and a J-beta primer mix. A unique molecular identifier was introduced onto each TCR beta cDNA molecule by a template-switch 5' adaptor carrying 12 random nucleotides. Each sample yielded at least 2.5 million CDR3-containing paired-end reads. The Mint cDNA synthesis kit, primed by a TRBC-specific oligonucleotide, was used to synthesize first-strand cDNA from all RNA. All cDNA was treated with uracil-DNA glycosylase and then went through a first 18-cycle PCR with the universal primers M1SS and BC2_uni_R. The authors' pipeline ran thus. For normalization, 1 million high-quality reads, each with a distinct molecular identifier, were randomly selected from each sample. Instead of being binned into consensus sequences, reads with shared molecular identifiers were discarded. MiTCR, with a Q25 quality threshold and the strictest error-elimination algorithm, was used for CDR3 identification, clonotype clustering and error correction. Lower-bound total TCR beta diversity was estimated with a nonparametric unseen species model using Euler transformation. Through fastp at Q25 and MiXCR, TCRdb rebuilt clones from the public reads, retaining in-frame beta chains. Every distinct CDR3 protein forms one entry, paired with its most common genes and DNA. The V and J calls follow TCRdb's processing rather than the paper's. The sample table holds roughly 680,000 distinct CDR3 sequences, of which more than 45% were seen once. The ten largest clones add up to approximately 15% of the sample.

Donors were about 36 systemically healthy Caucasian individuals from Russia aged roughly 6 to 95 years. Each donor gave around 9.8 milliliters of peripheral blood, collected into EDTA-treated Vacutainer tubes. Ficoll-Paque density-gradient centrifugation was used to isolate PBMCs, with at least 7 million per sample. Trizol reagent was used to extract total RNA from PBMCs, with at least 5.5 micrograms per sample. The percentages of naive CD45RAhigh/CD27high T cells were determined by flow cytometry on a PBMC aliquot from every donor. Regarding this clonotype: The clone's antigen remains unknown. Per-nucleotide qualities are absent, and no much larger clonotype sits a single base away.

The V and J ends are trimmed by 3 bases and 5 bases, leaving 17 bases between them. The germline V gene encodes CDR1 ENHRY and CDR2 SYGVKD. The CDR3, cysteine through phenylalanine, is 17 amino acids long. CDR3 DNA only is kept here, 51 bases in frame from base 1. The V and J segments used are TRBV10-3 and TRBJ1-6, with the D segment identity uncertain. The material sequenced was blood. The source of this sequence is a woman older than 75 in good health. Read as DNA, the sequence is TGTGCCATCAGTGACTCGGGCCGGACGGGCAATAATTCACCCCTCCACTTT. The resulting protein is CAISDSGRTGNNSPLHF.